The clone carrying this T cell receptor beta chain has more than one count but fewer than ten. Its target is not known. The data belong to a study of glioma-infiltrating T cells. Turning to the study itself: Glioma patients had dexamethasone for six or fewer days before surgery. Findings and limits, study-wide: Tissue and blood shared very few CDR3 sequences. Signature shared blood CDR3 motifs were enriched in low-divergence and depleted in high-divergence patients.

TCR alpha and beta CDR3 regions were amplified from RNA using iRepertoire nested multiplex PCR. One-step reverse transcription and amplification started from about 100-400 ng of tissue mRNA or PBMC total RNA. MiXCR, run by TCRdb on the multiplex PCR reads, gives a single entry per CDR3 protein. The sample contains about 400,000 distinct CDR3 sequences, about two fifths of which appear only once. This CDR3 is 12 amino acids long. V was trimmed by 4 bases and J by 6 bases, leaving 9 bases between them. Germline V gives CDR1 DFQATT, CDR2 SNEGSKA (reference sequence). Sequenced: glioma tissue, nonneoplastic brain tissue, or PBMCs (not recorded which). The chain uses TRBV20-1 and TRBJ2-2; D remains unclear. This TCR was sampled from a human donor with low-grade glioma or glioblastoma, undergoing nonglioma brain surgery, or in good health (not recorded which). CDR3 in amino acids: CSATSMAGELFF. DNA for the CDR3: TGCAGTGCTACTTCGATGGCCGGGGAGCTGTTTTTT.